Below are 27 T cell receptor beta chains sequenced from a single sample in a study of T cell therapy after organ transplantation. Using immunoSEQ multiplex PCR, the repertoire was profiled, and TCRdb retains in-frame clones only, with some absent. The sample lists about 18,000 clones; about four fifths were seen once. The antigens for these receptors are not known. Sample time point: 4-8 weeks after completion of therapy. The sequencing here drew on CD8+ T cells from blood, taken after autologous CMV-specific T cell therapy. These receptors were collected from a human patient who had received a solid organ transplant and had CMV disease. Some T cells may be supplied by the graft donor.

The chain combines TRBV7-9 with TRBJ1-4; 10 bases match TRBD1. The germline CDR1 and CDR2 sequences are SEHNR and FQNEAQ (reference sequence). This CDR3 region has 16 residues. J lost 10 bases, V lost 4 bases, and 12 bases had no gene match. The CDR3 nucleotides read TGTGCCAGCAGCTCGAGTTGGGGGACAGGGGAGGGAAAACTGTTTTTT. Protein product: CASSSSWGTGEGKLFF.

This chain uses TRBV5-1 with TRBJ1-2; 11 nucleotides line up with TRBD1. With 6 bases clipped from V and 4 bases from J, the junction kept 8 bases outside the gene matches. CDR1 and CDR2 (germline): SGHRS, YFSETQ. The CDR3 spans 15 residues. This chain's CDR3 is CASKSGQGASYGYTF. In DNA, the CDR3 is TGCGCCAGCAAGAGTGGACAGGGGGCTAGCTATGGCTACACCTTC.

V and J are TRBV11-2 and TRBJ2-1; weak D call: TRBD1 (5 bases). V was shortened by 0 bases and J by 2 bases, with 11 bases between the two germline ends. In germline, CDR1 is SGHAT, CDR2 FQNNGV. The CDR3 runs 16 residues. CDR3 coding DNA: TGTGCCAGCAGCTTAGATCTTGGGGCCACCTACAATGAGCAGTTCTTC. This translates into CASSLDLGATYNEQFF.

This rearrangement joins TRBV27 to TRBJ1-5, with a tentative D call TRBD1 (5 bases). CDR1 is MNHEY, CDR2 SMNVEV, per germline (reference sequence). This CDR3 is 15 amino acids long. V was cut by 2 bases and J by 1 base, with 9 bases left in between. CDR3 residues: CASSLVRGSNQPQHF. As DNA, the CDR3 is TGTGCCAGCAGTTTAGTCCGGGGGAGCAATCAGCCCCAGCATTTT.

CDR3 DNA: TGTGCCATCAATGATGGGGACAGGGCCTTCTATGGCTACACCTTC. The encoded protein is CAINDGDRAFYGYTF. This chain uses TRBV10-3 with TRBJ1-2; 9 bases map to TRBD1. V shed 7 bases and J 4 bases; nucleotides not matched to a gene: 10. The CDR3 sequence is 15 residues long. The germline gives CDR1 ENHRY, CDR2 SYGVKD.

This clone is deemed medium-sized. This sequence joins TRBV5-8 and TRBJ2-1; 8 positions match TRBD2. The CDR3 is 17 residues long. The germline gives CDR1 SGHTS, CDR2 YDEGEE. Germline trimming cut 3 bases from V and 10 bases from J; bases unmatched to any gene: 18. The CDR3 protein is CASSSSRGGGPHREQFF. In nucleotides, the CDR3 is TGTGCCAGCAGCTCCAGTAGGGGCGGGGGGCCACATCGCGAGCAGTTCTTC.

The chain combines TRBV15 with TRBJ1-2; 11 nucleotides line up with TRBD1. CDR3 length: 15 residues. In germline, CDR1 is LNHNV, CDR2 YYDKDF (reference sequence). V trimming: 5 bases; J trimming: 4 bases; junction bases outside the gene matches: 6. CDR3 sequence: CATSGRTGGGYGYTF. CDR3 nucleotides: TGTGCCACCAGCGGGCGGACAGGGGGCGGCTATGGCTACACCTTC.

This rearrangement joins TRBV6-5 to TRBJ2-2, with no clear D. CDR1 and CDR2 (germline): MNHEY, SVGAGI. The V end was cut by 4 bases, the J end by 2 bases, with 11 bases between. This CDR3 has 15 amino acids. In DNA, the CDR3 is TGTGCCAGCAGTTCGAGCAGATTTAACACCGGGGAGCTGTTTTTT. This translates into CASSSSRFNTGELFF.

This chain uses TRBV30 with TRBJ1-5, with D maybe TRBD1 (5 bases). The CDR3 loop spans 14 amino acids. Per germline, CDR1 GTSNPN and CDR2 SVGIG (reference sequence). V lost 2 bases, J lost 4 bases, and 12 bases lay in between. For the CDR3, the DNA is TGTGCCTGGAGTTCGGTTGGGGGAAATCAGCCCCAGCATTTT. Translated: CAWSSVGGNQPQHF.

The CDR3 DNA is TGTGCCATCAGTGAGTCTGGGACAGTCTACAATGAGCAGTTCTTC. This codes for CAISESGTVYNEQFF. The chain carries TRBV10-3 and TRBJ2-1; 7 nucleotides align to TRBD1. The CDR3 is made up of 15 amino acids. Germline V CDR1 and CDR2: ENHRY, SYGVKD. Germline trimming cut 0 bases from V and 3 bases from J; bases unmatched to any gene: 2.

The rearrangement links TRBV29-1 to TRBJ1-2, with D unclear. V was cut by 2 bases and J by 4 bases, with 14 bases left in between. In germline, CDR1 is SQVTM, CDR2 ANQGSEA. The CDR3 loop spans 14 amino acids. The CDR3 DNA sequence: TGCAGCGTTGAAAGGTCGGACGTAGTCTATGGCTACACCTTC. It is translated as CSVERSDVVYGYTF.

The chain couples TRBV4-1 to TRBJ1-3, with D possibly matching TRBD1 (5 bases). V lost 5 bases and J 4 bases, leaving 15 bases between the germline ends. The germline V gene has CDR1 MGHRA and CDR2 YSYEKL. This CDR3 region has 15 residues. The CDR3 nucleotides read TGCGCCAGCAGCGGCAACCGGGGGTGGGGAAACACCATATATTTT. It yields the protein CASSGNRGWGNTIYF.

This clone has only a few counts. This chain connects TRBV20-1 to TRBJ1-4; D call uncertain. The CDR3 consists of 11 residues. CDR1 is DFQATT, CDR2 SNEGSKA, per germline (reference sequence). Trimming took 7 bases from V and 11 from J, leaving 14 bases between them. The CDR3 is CSVFYGKKLFF. The CDR3, as DNA: TGCAGTGTTTTCTACGGGAAGAAACTGTTTTTT.

This clone was seen a few times. V usage is TRBV27 and J usage is TRBJ2-5; 8 bases fit TRBD1. CDR3 length: 14 residues. Unmatched junction bases numbered 5, after V lost 3 bases and J lost 5 bases. The germline gives CDR1 MNHEY, CDR2 SMNVEV (reference sequence). The CDR3 DNA sequence: TGTGCCAGCAGTTTCAGGGGGCAAGGGGAGACCCAGTACTTC. It translates to CASSFRGQGETQYF.

V gene TRBV5-6 combines with J gene TRBJ2-7; D might be TRBD2 (5 bases). The CDR3 length is 13 residues. In germline, CDR1 is SGHDT, CDR2 YYEEEE. Trimming shortened V by 0 bases and J by 5 bases, and 9 bases separated the two germline ends. For the CDR3, the DNA is TGTGCCAGCAGCTTGGTCGGGGTCCACGAGCAGTACTTC. It codes for CASSLVGVHEQYF. The complete variable domain, with remaining parts taken from reference TRBV5-6 and TRBJ2-7, reads DAGVTQSPTHLIKTRGQQVTLRCSPKSGHDTVSWYQQALGQGPQFIFQYYEEEERQRGNFPDRFSGHQFPNYSSELNVNALLLGDSALYLCASSLVGVHEQYFGPGTRLTVT.

The chain combines TRBV10-3 with TRBJ2-7, with D maybe TRBD1 (5 bases). The CDR3 sequence is 14 residues long. Germline CDR1 reads ENHRY; CDR2 reads SYGVKD. V was cut by 4 bases and J by 3 bases, with 13 bases left in between. The CDR3: CAISVVGQGYEQYF. DNA of the CDR3: TGTGCCATCAGTGTCGTTGGGCAGGGCTACGAGCAGTACTTC.

The chain has TRBV6-4 and TRBJ2-2; 8 bases agree with TRBD2. CDR1 is MRHNA and CDR2 is SNTAGT in the germline V gene. There are 19 residues in the CDR3. V shed 3 bases and J 7 bases; nucleotides not matched to a gene: 19. The CDR3 loop reads CASSEGGGAGAGLGGELFF. As DNA, the CDR3 is TGTGCCAGCAGTGAAGGAGGCGGAGCGGGAGCTGGTTTAGGCGGGGAGCTGTTTTTT.

The J gene is TRBJ1-5, the V gene TRBV4-3; D gene unclear. The length of the CDR3 is 13 residues. V was pared by 0 bases and J by 5 bases, with 5 bases between. Per germline, CDR1 LGHNA and CDR2 YSLEER. In DNA, the CDR3 is TGCGCCAGCAGCCAAGATCCGCATCAGCCCCAGCATTTT. This translates into CASSQDPHQPQHF.

This chain joins TRBV15 and TRBJ2-5; D is uncertain. CDR1 LNHNV and CDR2 YYDKDF come from the germline V gene (reference sequence). The CDR3 length is 14 residues. Trimming stripped 1 base from V and 5 bases from J, with 11 bases between. The CDR3 here is CATSRGTERETQYF. As DNA, the CDR3 is TGTGCCACCAGCAGAGGGACGGAAAGGGAGACCCAGTACTTC.

In its sample, this clone ranks as large. The chain uses TRBV27 and TRBJ1-4; maybe TRBD1 (6 bases). CDR1 and CDR2 from the germline V gene are MNHEY and SMNVEV (reference sequence). The V and J ends lost 4 bases and 7 bases respectively, with 13 bases between them. The CDR3 length is 14 residues. The CDR3 is CASSYGTYGEKLFF. The CDR3 nucleotides read TGTGCCAGCAGTTACGGGACATACGGTGAAAAACTGTTTTTT. Complete variable domain (other parts from reference TRBV27 and TRBJ1-4): EAQVTQNPRYLITVTGKKLTVTCSQNMNHEYMSWYRQDPGLGLRQIYYSMNVEVTDKGDVPEGYKVSRKEKRNFPLILESPSPNQTSLYFCASSYGTYGEKLFFGSGTQLSVL.

The chain is built from TRBV6-1 and TRBJ1-4; no clear D gene. The CDR3 totals 15 residues. Per germline, CDR1 MNHNS and CDR2 SASEGT. The germline V and J ends were trimmed by 1 base and 8 bases, with 14 bases remaining between them. The CDR3 protein is CASSEGIVGAEKLFF. The DNA of the CDR3 is TGTGCCAGCAGTGAAGGCATAGTGGGAGCGGAAAAACTGTTTTTT.

The chain recombines TRBV27 with TRBJ2-1; TRBD1 matches at 12 bases. The V gene's germline CDR1 is MNHEY and CDR2 SMNVEV (reference sequence). Trimming cost V 5 bases and J 13 bases; bases outside gene matches: 18. This CDR3 is 17 amino acids long. CDR3 residues: CASSGGPGQGAPTAQFF. The CDR3, as DNA: TGTGCCAGCAGTGGAGGTCCGGGACAGGGGGCGCCTACTGCCCAGTTCTTC.

The chain uses TRBV4-3 and TRBJ2-1; TRBD1 might be the D (6 bases). Germline V gene lookup returns CDR1 LGHNA and CDR2 YSLEER. The CDR3 length is 15 residues. V shed 0 bases and J shed 7 bases, with 13 bases lying between them. DNA for the CDR3: TGCGCCAGCAGCCAAGATTGGGCAGGGGATAATGAGCAGTTCTTC. It translates to CASSQDWAGDNEQFF.

V is TRBV19 and J is TRBJ2-7; D is unresolved. This CDR3 is 16 amino acids long. V shed 2 bases and J shed 0 bases, with 14 bases lying between them. CDR1 and CDR2 from the germline V gene are LNHDA and SQIVND (reference sequence). The CDR3 loop is CASSISLQTTSYEQYF. The CDR3 nucleotides read TGTGCCAGTAGTATAAGTCTCCAGACGACCTCCTACGAGCAGTACTTC. Drawing the rest from reference TRBV19 and TRBJ2-7, the complete variable domain is DGGITQSPKYLFRKEGQNVTLSCEQNLNHDAMYWYRQDPGQGLRLIYYSQIVNDFQKGDIAEGYSVSREKKESFPLTVTSAQKNPTAFYLCASSISLQTTSYEQYFGPGTRLTVT.

The chain uses TRBV10-2 and TRBJ2-4; 9 bases line up with TRBD1. Germline V gives CDR1 WSHSY, CDR2 SAAADI. The trim removed 4 bases at V and 7 bases at J, leaving 5 bases unmatched. The CDR3 extends over 14 amino acids. DNA of the CDR3: TGCGCCAGCAGTGGGGGACAGGGCCAGAACATTCAGTACTTC. It yields the protein CASSGGQGQNIQYF.

The rearrangement uses TRBV18 and TRBJ1-3; D is uncertain. Trimming took off 2 bases at V and 0 bases at J, with 20 bases between the two ends. Germline CDR1 reads KGHSH; CDR2 reads LQKENI. The CDR3 loop spans 19 amino acids. CDR3 sequence reads: CASSPTRGSELSSGNTIYF. The CDR3 nucleotides are TGTGCCAGCTCACCAACCCGAGGGTCAGAGCTGAGCTCTGGAAACACCATATATTTT.

This rearrangement joins TRBV4-2 to TRBJ2-3; 7 nucleotides align to TRBD2. The germline V gene has CDR1 LGHNA and CDR2 YNFKEQ. The CDR3 is made up of 16 amino acids. The V segment lost 8 bases and the J segment 2 bases; nucleotides outside the gene matches: 13. This CDR3 reads CASLRRAGEITDTQYF. CDR3 DNA: TGTGCCAGCCTCCGGAGGGCGGGAGAGATCACAGATACGCAGTATTTT.